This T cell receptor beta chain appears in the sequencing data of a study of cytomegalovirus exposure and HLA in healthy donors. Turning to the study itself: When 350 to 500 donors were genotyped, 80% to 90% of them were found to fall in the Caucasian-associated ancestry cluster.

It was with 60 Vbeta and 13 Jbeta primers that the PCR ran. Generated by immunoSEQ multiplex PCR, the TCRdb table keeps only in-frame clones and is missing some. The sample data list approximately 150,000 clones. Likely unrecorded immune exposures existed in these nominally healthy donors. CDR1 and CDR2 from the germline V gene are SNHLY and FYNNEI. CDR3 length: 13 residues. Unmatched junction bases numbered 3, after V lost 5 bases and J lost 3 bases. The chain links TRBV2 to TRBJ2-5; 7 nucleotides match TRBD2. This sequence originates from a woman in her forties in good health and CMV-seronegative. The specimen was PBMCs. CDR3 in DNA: TGTGCCAGCAGTAATGGACTAGAAGAGACCCAGTACTTC. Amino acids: CASSNGLEETQYF.